These 3 T cell receptor beta chains share one sample of origin, sequenced in a study of blood T cell repertoires in COVID-19. Here immunoSEQ multiplex PCR was the method, and the copy in TCRdb shows in-frame clones only, minus some. The table includes some 190,000 clones, 82% detected once. Sequencing was done on a sample of peripheral blood. The receptors come from a woman aged 55-75 years with COVID-19, enrolled during active disease.

The rearrangement links TRBV5-5 to TRBJ1-1; possible D gene TRBD1, 5 bases. CDR1 SGHKS and CDR2 YYEKEE come from the germline V gene (reference sequence). CDR3 size: 14 residues. Trimming left V 4 bases short and J 3 bases short, with 13 bases between. CDR3 bases: TGTGCCAGCAGCAGGGCCGGGGGTGACACTGAAGCTTTCTTT. Translating it yields CASSRAGGDTEAFF.

The gene calls are TRBV6-5 and TRBJ1-2; D remains unclear. Germline-derived CDR1 and CDR2 are MNHEY and SVGAGI. The V and J ends lost 4 bases and 7 bases respectively, with 10 bases between them. The CDR3 contains 12 residues. CDR3 nucleotides: TGTGCCAGCAGTTCGGCAGGACTTGGCTACACCTTC. This gives the protein CASSSAGLGYTF.

This chain connects TRBV5-1 to TRBJ2-1; D is perhaps TRBD1 (6 bases). Trimming pared 2 bases from V and 2 bases from J, leaving 14 bases between. This CDR3 contains 16 residues. Germline CDR1 and CDR2: SGHRS and YFSETQ. CDR3 DNA sequence: TGCGCCAGCAGCTTACAGGGCACTGGGACCTACAATGAGCAGTTCTTC. This codes for CASSLQGTGTYNEQFF.